The 10 T cell receptor beta chains below all came from one sample that was sequenced in a study of cytomegalovirus exposure and HLA in healthy donors. The PCR employed 60 Vbeta primers together with 13 Jbeta primers. Here immunoSEQ multiplex PCR was the method, and the copy in TCRdb shows in-frame clones only, minus some. The top ten hold approximately 11% of the sample, which has 90,000 to 150,000 clones, around 77% seen once. Sequencing used PBMCs. The receptors originated from a man aged 35 to 55 in good health and CMV-seropositive.

The chain joins TRBV9 to TRBJ2-5; 9 nucleotides line up with TRBD2. Per germline, CDR1 SGDLS and CDR2 YYNGEE. The CDR3 covers 14 residues. J was trimmed by 7 bases and V by 3 bases; bases with no gene match: 7. DNA of the CDR3: TGTGCCAGCAGCGATCGCGGGGGGGCCGGGACCCAGTACTTC. It encodes CASSDRGGAGTQYF.

The chain employs TRBV6-4 and TRBJ2-7, with 10 bases matching TRBD1. CDR1 is MRHNA and CDR2 is SNTAGT in the germline V gene. CDR3 length: 13 residues. V trimming: 6 bases; J trimming: 8 bases; junction bases outside the gene matches: 7. This CDR3 is CASSQGTGEKQYF. The CDR3 nucleotides are TGTGCCAGCAGCCAAGGGACAGGGGAAAAGCAGTACTTC.

The V call is TRBV5-1, the J call TRBJ1-2, with TRBD1 matching 7 bases. CDR1 and CDR2 from the germline V gene are SGHRS and YFSETQ. The V and J ends lost 0 bases and 2 bases, in that order; junction bases with no gene match: 13. This CDR3 spans 18 amino acids. For the CDR3, the DNA is TGCGCCAGCAGCTTGGGCAGCTCCTCGACAGGGATAAACTATGGCTACACCTTC. Encoded protein: CASSLGSSSTGINYGYTF.

The chain joins TRBV11-2 to TRBJ2-2; 7 bases agree with TRBD1. Germline V gives CDR1 SGHAT, CDR2 FQNNGV. The CDR3 runs 14 residues. After removal of 6 bases from V and 5 bases from J, the junction contained 6 bases not matched to a gene. The CDR3 DNA is TGTGCCAGCAGTGACAGGGAACGGACCGGGGAGCTGTTTTTT. Amino acids: CASSDRERTGELFF. Variable domain in full (rest from reference TRBV11-2 and TRBJ2-2): EAGVAQSPRYKIIEKRQSVAFWCNPISGHATLYWYQQILGQGPKLLIQFQNNGVVDDSQLPKDRFSAERLKGVDSTLKIQPAKLEDSAVYLCASSDRERTGELFFGEGSRLTVL.

The chain links TRBV19 to TRBJ2-1; 13 bases align to TRBD2. After removal of 4 bases from V and 5 bases from J, the junction contained 8 bases not matched to a gene. Germline lookup yields CDR1 LNHDA and CDR2 SQIVND (reference sequence). CDR3 length: 17 residues. This CDR3 reads CASSNQRGLAGNNEQFF. The CDR3 bases are TGTGCCAGTAGTAACCAGAGGGGACTAGCGGGGAACAATGAGCAGTTCTTC.

The chain is built from TRBV5-6 and TRBJ2-3; the match to TRBD1 covers 9 bases. CDR3 length: 18 amino acids. CDR1 and CDR2 from the germline V gene are SGHDT and YYEEEE. The ends lost 3 bases at V and 7 bases at J; junction bases unmatched: 18. CDR3 loop: CASSSPPHTGGKRNTQYF. CDR3 DNA: TGTGCCAGCAGCTCACCGCCGCATACAGGGGGCAAACGAAATACGCAGTATTTT.

The CDR3 DNA reads as TGTGCCAGCAGTTCCCCCCAGGGAGGTGTCTACGAGCAGTACTTC. Its translation: CASSSPQGGVYEQYF. The J gene is TRBJ2-5, the V gene TRBV28; possibly TRBD2 for D (6 bases). The J call may not be correct, given that the DNA end is closer to TRBJ2-7. CDR1 is MDHEN and CDR2 is SYDVKM in the germline V gene. The CDR3 sequence is 15 residues long.

This chain uses TRBV28 with TRBJ2-1, with D possibly matching TRBD2 (7 bases). This CDR3 spans 14 amino acids. CDR1 and CDR2 (germline): MDHEN, SYDVKM. The ends were cut back, 3 bases at V and 6 bases at J, with 12 bases in the middle. CDR3 DNA sequence: TGTGCCAGCAGTTTTGGGGGGGCCGGCAATGAGCAGTTCTTC. It codes for CASSFGGAGNEQFF.

The chain employs TRBV18 and TRBJ2-1; weak D call: TRBD2 (6 bases). Trimming left V 2 bases short and J 4 bases short, with 9 bases between. There are 14 residues in the CDR3. Germline V gene lookup returns CDR1 KGHSH and CDR2 LQKENI. CDR3 residues: CASSPSGWYNEQFF. CDR3 nucleotide sequence: TGTGCCAGCTCACCAAGCGGGTGGTACAATGAGCAGTTCTTC.

V gene TRBV11-3 combines with J gene TRBJ2-1; perhaps TRBD1 as D (6 bases). Per germline, CDR1 SGHNT and CDR2 YENEEA. CDR3 length: 14 amino acids. The V gene lost 5 bases and the J gene lost 11 bases, with 19 bases spanning the gap. CDR3 in DNA: TGTGCCAGCAGCCCCCAAACCCAGGGGTATCAGCAGTTCTTC. It yields the protein CASSPQTQGYQQFF. The full variable domain, completed using reference TRBV11-3 and TRBJ2-1, is EAGVVQSPRYKIIEKKQPVAFWCNPISGHNTLYWYLQNLGQGPELLIRYENEEAVDDSQLPKDRFSAERLKGVDSTLKIQPAELGDSAVYLCASSPQTQGYQQFFGPGTRLTVL.